This record looks at one T cell receptor beta chain sequence and its context. The data are from a study of blood T cell repertoires in COVID-19. Libraries were prepared by immunoSEQ multiplex PCR; TCRdb keeps only in-frame clonotypes and omits some of them. The sample holds approximately 490,000 clones, about nine tenths seen once. The V segment lost 5 bases and the J segment 5 bases; nucleotides outside the gene matches: 6. CDR3 size: 14 residues. CDR1 and CDR2 from the germline V gene are LNHDA and SQIVND (reference sequence). The chain recombines TRBV19 with TRBJ1-1; 9 positions agree with TRBD1. This clonotype was sampled from a woman under 30 who had recovered from COVID-19. The sample consisted of PBMCs or T cells enriched from blood (not recorded which). DNA for the CDR3: TGTGCCAGTAGTCGGGACAGGGCTGGAACTGAAGCTTTCTTT. It encodes CASSRDRAGTEAFF.